This T cell receptor beta chain was identified during a study of early T cells in non-severe SARS-CoV-2 infection listed by TCRdb under 2021. For context, the study as a whole: TCR sequencing used bulk RNA from unsorted whole blood, so alpha and beta chains could not be paired. Broader findings and caveats from the paper: Matching against VDJdb was skewed toward anti-spike CD8 responses, likely underestimated virus-specific expansions, and missed private and CD4 specificities.

This clonotype was counted at least ten times. This clone's antigen is unknown. Base qualities are not at hand, and no much larger clone is one base apart. Trimming at the junction amounts to 2 bases on V and 3 bases on J, and the germline ends lie 11 bases apart. CDR1 and CDR2 (MDHEN, SYDVKM) derive from the germline V gene. The CDR3 spans 14 residues, from the cysteine through the phenylalanine. Kept here is only the CDR3 DNA, which spans 42 bases and is read in frame from base 1. The library was produced with 5' RACE. TCRdb records NextSeq 500 as the sequencer. Unique molecular identifiers were attached to individual cDNA molecules in the TCR library protocol so that sequencing error and PCR bias could be corrected. Both TCR alpha and beta chains were sequenced, and tight co-correlation was observed between alpha and beta sequence abundances in each sample. Processing in the source paper ran as follows. Decombinator V4 was used to annotate TCR sequences for V gene, J gene and CDR3. TCRs were defined as expanded if a significant change between any two time points was detected under a Poisson model with p below 0.0001. TCR abundances were normalised to the total number of TCRs sequenced per sample and were expressed as counts per million. MAIT TCRs were defined by TRAV1-2 paired with TRAJ12, TRAJ20 or TRAJ33, and iNKT TCRs by TRAV10 paired with TRAJ18. VDJdb, accessed 1 November 2021, was searched for CMV, EBV and SARS-CoV-2 annotated TCRs, with TCRs annotated for multiple antigens excluded. TCRdb reworked the public reads: Q25 trimming with fastp, MiXCR clone assembly, productive beta chains retained. Entries are consolidated by CDR3 protein sequence, retaining the most common genes and DNA. What appears here as the V and J calls and clone size reflects TCRdb's work, not the paper's. In this sample the table shows over 55,000 distinct CDR3 sequences, around 11% of which occur a single time. The ten most abundant clones make up 2.5% to 3% of the sample.

A case-control design nested within a healthcare worker cohort in London, UK, was used, with weekly nasopharyngeal swab PCR tests and blood sampling performed. Between 23 and 31 March 2020, the week of the UK lockdown, healthcare workers were enrolled and then followed up weekly for as long as 16 weeks. This receptor was taken from an adult who was a healthcare worker with PCR-confirmed SARS-CoV-2 infection or an uninfected control (not recorded which). The source material was whole blood, sampled at baseline. Recombination connected TRBV28 to TRBJ2-7; the D gene cannot be resolved reliably. This receptor has the CDR3 CASSLAEGFYEQYF. The DNA reads as follows: TGTGCCAGCAGTTTAGCCGAAGGGTTCTACGAGCAGTACTTC.